Shown below are 24 T cell receptor beta chains from a single sample sequenced in a study of T cell repertoires in cytomegalovirus infection. TCRdb itself ran the reads through MiXCR, one entry per CDR3 protein. The table has about 70,000 distinct CDR3 sequences, around 20% seen once. These TCRs' antigens remain unknown. The sequences come from CD8+ T cells from cultured PBMCs, collected from culture after CMV antigen stimulation. The source is a human donor in good health (CMV status not recorded). Some clones in this sample may be carry-over from other donors' samples.

This CDR3 is CASSYSEAKNIQYF. The CDR3 nucleotides are TGTGCCAGCAGCTACAGCGAGGCCAAAAACATTCAGTACTTC. The chain carries TRBV6-1 and TRBJ2-4; D gene uncertain. V dropped 6 bases and J dropped 1 base, with 10 bases sitting between them. From germline, CDR1 is MNHNS and CDR2 SASEGT. This CDR3 comprises 14 residues.

This clonotype turned up a few times. The chain links TRBV7-2 to TRBJ1-6; TRBD1 matches 7 bases. Trimming at V came to 3 bases and at J to 7 bases, leaving 6 bases not matched to a gene. Looked up from germline, CDR1 is SGHTA and CDR2 is FQGNSA. The CDR3 is made up of 15 amino acids. This CDR3 reads CASSFLQGLNSPLHF. CDR3 DNA: TGTGCCAGCAGCTTTTTACAGGGGTTGAATTCACCCCTCCACTTT. The full variable domain, with the rest looked up from reference TRBV7-2 and TRBJ1-6, is GAGVSQSPSNKVTEKGKDVELRCDPISGHTALYWYRQSLGQGLEFLIYFQGNSAPDKSGLPSDRFSAERTGGSVSTLTIQRTQQEDSAVYLCASSFLQGLNSPLHFGNGTRLTVT.

V usage is TRBV6-2 or TRBV6-3 and J usage is TRBJ2-1; D may be TRBD1 (6 bases). Germline V gives CDR1 MNHEY, CDR2 SVGEGT. Between the trimmed V and J ends, which lost 6 bases and 0 bases, there was a span of 15 bases. The CDR3 extends over 16 amino acids. CDR3 protein: CASRPTGQSSYNEQFF. The DNA of the CDR3 is TGTGCCAGCAGACCCACCGGACAGAGCTCCTACAATGAGCAGTTCTTC.

The chain is built from TRBV6-6 and TRBJ1-1; the match to TRBD1 covers 7 bases. Germline CDR1 MNHNY, CDR2 SVGAGI (reference sequence). V shed 6 bases and J 1 base; nucleotides not matched to a gene: 5. There are 14 residues in the CDR3. The CDR3 spells CASRRQGRNTEAFF. The CDR3 DNA sequence: TGTGCCAGCAGGCGACAGGGACGGAACACTGAAGCTTTCTTT.

J is TRBJ1-1 and V is TRBV6-2 or TRBV6-3; no reliable D call. Germline-derived CDR1 and CDR2 are MNHEY and SVGEGT. V lost 2 bases and J lost 10, with 11 bases in between. This CDR3 contains 12 residues. The CDR3 DNA sequence: TGTGCCAGCAGTTACCCAGACATAGGAGCTTTCTTT. Protein product: CASSYPDIGAFF.

This chain links TRBV7-9 with TRBJ1-5, with D tentatively TRBD1 (5 bases). Germline loops: CDR1 SEHNR, CDR2 FQNEAQ (reference sequence). V was pared by 4 bases and J by 4 bases, with 11 bases between. The CDR3 sequence is 14 residues long. CDR3 coding DNA: TGTGCCAGCAGCTGGGGGAGTATTAATCAGCCCCAGCATTTT. Amino acid sequence: CASSWGSINQPQHF.

The chain is built from TRBV4-3 and TRBJ1-1; no reliable D call. This CDR3 is built from 13 residues. Germline assignment: CDR1 LGHNA and CDR2 YSLEER. V was cut by 0 bases and J by 4 bases, with 6 bases left in between. DNA of the CDR3: TGCGCCAGCAGCCAAGATCCAGCCACTGAAGCTTTCTTT. It translates to CASSQDPATEAFF.

This clonotype was detected a few times. The chain joins TRBV28 to TRBJ1-1; D is ambiguous. The CDR3 contains 12 residues. Germline-derived CDR1 and CDR2 are MDHEN and SYDVKM. The V end lost 3 bases, the J end lost 2 bases, and 4 bases lay between the germline ends. DNA for the CDR3: TGTGCCAGCAGTTTGCCTAACACTGAAGCTTTCTTT. Translating gives CASSLPNTEAFF.

This clonotype was seen a handful of times. The CDR3 DNA is TGTGCCAGCAGCTTAGGGACAGACTACGAGCAGTACTTC. This translates into CASSLGTDYEQYF. V is TRBV11-3 and J is TRBJ2-7; D is possibly TRBD1 (6 bases). The length of the CDR3 is 13 residues. Germline V gene data show CDR1 as SGHNT and CDR2 as YENEEA. V lost 1 base to trimming and J lost 3 bases, with 7 bases between them. Based on the CDR3 plus reference TRBV11-3 and TRBJ2-7, the full variable domain is EAGVVQSPRYKIIEKKQPVAFWCNPISGHNTLYWYLQNLGQGPELLIRYENEEAVDDSQLPKDRFSAERLKGVDSTLKIQPAELGDSAVYLCASSLGTDYEQYFGPGTRLTVT.

The CDR3: CASSLVAGTEYGYTF. The CDR3 DNA reads TGTGCCAGCAGCTTAGTCGCCGGGACGGAGTATGGCTACACCTTC. The chain couples TRBV7-9 to TRBJ1-2; D possibly corresponds to TRBD1 (5 bases). Trimming took off 1 base at V and 5 bases at J, with 14 bases between the two ends. This CDR3 is 15 amino acids long. In germline, CDR1 is SEHNR, CDR2 FQNEAQ (reference sequence).

The chain has TRBV7-9 and TRBJ2-7; D gene uncertain. The germline gives CDR1 SEHNR, CDR2 FQNEAQ (reference sequence). The CDR3 loop spans 19 amino acids. Trimming cost V 0 bases and J 0 bases, with 21 bases left between them. The CDR3 protein is CASSLASSLGPLSSYEQYF. CDR3 nucleotide sequence: TGTGCCAGCAGCTTAGCTAGCTCCCTAGGACCGCTGAGCTCCTACGAGCAGTACTTC.

The genes are TRBV20-1 and TRBJ1-5; D not resolved. This CDR3 contains 23 residues. CDR1 and CDR2 from the germline V gene are DFQATT and SNEGSKA (reference sequence). Trimming shortened V by 1 base and J by 0 bases, and 34 bases separated the two germline ends. Here the CDR3 reads CSARAPPGAGSFQPAYSNQPQHF. The CDR3 DNA is TGCAGTGCTAGAGCCCCTCCGGGAGCAGGTAGTTTCCAGCCGGCTTATAGCAATCAGCCCCAGCATTTT.

The rearrangement uses TRBV9 and TRBJ2-3, with D uncertain. The germline V gene encodes CDR1 SGDLS and CDR2 YYNGEE. V dropped 0 bases and J dropped 2 bases, with 10 bases sitting between them. This CDR3 contains 15 residues. CDR3 DNA: TGTGCCAGCAGCGTAGATGGTGGTACCACAGATACGCAGTATTTT. It yields the protein CASSVDGGTTDTQYF.

The rearrangement uses TRBV7-9 and TRBJ2-5, with 8 positions matching TRBD1. The CDR3 runs to 14 residues. Germline trimming cut 5 bases from V and 5 bases from J; bases unmatched to any gene: 7. Germline V gives CDR1 SEHNR, CDR2 FQNEAQ (reference sequence). This CDR3 is CASSIPDRDETQYF. The CDR3 DNA reads as TGTGCCAGCAGCATACCGGACAGGGATGAGACCCAGTACTTC. Variable domain in full (rest from reference TRBV7-9 and TRBJ2-5): DTGVSQNPRHKITKRGQNVTFRCDPISEHNRLYWYRQTLGQGPEFLTYFQNEAQLEKSRLLSDRFSAERPKGSFSTLEIQRTEQGDSAMYLCASSIPDRDETQYFGPGTRLLVL.

This clonotype has a handful of counts. The rearrangement links TRBV2 to TRBJ2-7, with D maybe TRBD2 (6 bases). Germline values: CDR1 SNHLY, CDR2 FYNNEI. This CDR3 region has 14 residues. V lost 7 bases, J lost 1 base, and 14 bases lay in between. Here the CDR3 reads CASNPIRGSYEQYF. CDR3 coding DNA: TGTGCCAGCAACCCGATTCGGGGGTCCTACGAGCAGTACTTC. The full variable domain, with the rest looked up from reference TRBV2 and TRBJ2-7, is EPEVTQTPSHQVTQMGQEVILRCVPISNHLYFYWYRQILGQKVEFLVSFYNNEISEKSEIFDDQFSVERPDGSNFTLKIRSTKLEDSAMYFCASNPIRGSYEQYFGPGTRLTVT.

This clonotype was found a few times. V usage is TRBV12-3 or TRBV12-4 and J usage is TRBJ1-5; D uncertain. This CDR3 is built from 13 residues. Deletions cut 3 bases from V and 5 bases from J, with 8 bases between. This chain's CDR3 is CASSFVGDQPQHF. The CDR3, as DNA: TGTGCCAGCAGTTTTGTAGGAGATCAGCCCCAGCATTTT.

This clonotype turned up a few times. This chain connects TRBV12-3 or TRBV12-4 to TRBJ1-2, with D possibly matching TRBD1 (5 bases). Trimming pared 7 bases from V and 8 bases from J, leaving 17 bases between. CDR3 size: 13 residues. The DNA for the CDR3 is TGTGCCAGCACCCCTGGGGGGGGGGGAGGCTACACCTTC. Translating gives CASTPGGGGGYTF.

This clonotype occurred a few times. J is TRBJ2-7 and V is TRBV7-6, with 8 bases identical to TRBD2. The V gene's germline CDR1 is SGHVS and CDR2 FNYEAQ. Trimming took 3 bases from V and 7 from J; bases not matched to a gene: 8. The CDR3 is 14 amino acids. This chain's CDR3 is CASSLAGTSNEQYF. CDR3 nucleotides: TGTGCCAGCAGCTTGGCCGGGACTAGTAATGAGCAGTACTTC.

This clonotype was picked up a small number of times. The chain employs TRBV27 and TRBJ2-2, with 9 bases aligning to TRBD2. This CDR3 spans 16 amino acids. Germline V CDR1 and CDR2: MNHEY, SMNVEV (reference sequence). V lost 8 bases, J lost 6 bases, and 13 bases stayed unmatched. CDR3 sequence: CASASGTSLPPGELFF. The CDR3, as DNA: TGTGCCAGCGCCTCCGGGACTAGCTTACCCCCCGGGGAGCTGTTTTTT.

This rearrangement joins TRBV20-1 to TRBJ2-5; 7 bases fit TRBD1. CDR1 DFQATT and CDR2 SNEGSKA come from the germline V gene (reference sequence). CDR3 length: 15 amino acids. The junction had 6 bases not matched to a gene; V was cut back by 2 bases and J by 0 bases. CDR3 sequence (DNA): TGCAGTGCTAGAAAAGACACAGGGGACCAAGAGACCCAGTACTTC. This translates into CSARKDTGDQETQYF.

This sequence joins TRBV28 and TRBJ1-5; 7 bases align to TRBD1. This CDR3 has 17 amino acids. After removal of 4 bases from V and 0 bases from J, the junction contained 9 bases not matched to a gene. Germline V gene data show CDR1 as MDHEN and CDR2 as SYDVKM. The CDR3 is CASSSNRGRYSNQPQHF. The CDR3 nucleotides are TGTGCCAGCAGTTCAAACAGGGGCAGATATAGCAATCAGCCCCAGCATTTT.

V usage is TRBV28 and J usage is TRBJ2-5; D could derive from TRBD1 or TRBD2 (6 bases each). CDR3 size: 14 residues. V dropped 7 bases and J dropped 4 bases, with 16 bases sitting between them. From germline, CDR1 is MDHEN and CDR2 SYDVKM. Here the CDR3 reads CASTLEGGRETQYF. In DNA, the CDR3 is TGTGCCAGCACTCTTGAGGGGGGAAGAGAGACCCAGTACTTC.

The chain employs TRBV20-1 and TRBJ2-2; D is perhaps TRBD1 (6 bases). The germline V and J ends were trimmed by 2 bases and 3 bases, with 16 bases remaining between them. Germline-derived CDR1 and CDR2 are DFQATT and SNEGSKA (reference sequence). This CDR3 has 16 amino acids. CDR3 protein: CSARNHTKGDTGELFF. The CDR3 DNA is TGCAGTGCTAGAAATCACACTAAGGGGGACACCGGGGAGCTGTTTTTT.

This clonotype occurred a few times. The chain couples TRBV12-3 or TRBV12-4 to TRBJ2-7; possibly TRBD2 for D (5 bases). CDR3 size: 14 residues. V was trimmed by 2 bases and J by 0 bases, leaving 8 bases between them. The CDR3 nucleotides read TGTGCCAGCAGTTTAACGGGGATCTCCTACGAGCAGTACTTC. Its protein is CASSLTGISYEQYF.